A single sample is the source of the 7 T cell receptor beta chains below, sequenced in a study of PD-1 blockade in classical Hodgkin lymphoma. Some clones are missing from TCRdb's copy, which holds only in-frame ones; the method was immunoSEQ multiplex PCR. Here the sample spans tens of thousands of clones, more than 65% being singletons. Time point described: cycle 4 day 1 (C4D1), after about 6 weeks of nivolumab. All trial patients relapsed after autologous stem cell transplantation. Material: peripheral blood mononuclear cells (PBMCs), obtained before the fourth cycle of nivolumab. The receptor source for this set is a human donor with classical Hodgkin lymphoma.

The chain is built from TRBV19 and TRBJ2-7; the D gene is possibly TRBD1 (6 bases). Trimming left V 11 bases short and J 4 bases short, with 24 bases between. Germline assignment: CDR1 LNHDA and CDR2 SQIVND (reference sequence). This CDR3 has 15 amino acids. CDR3: CALKGQPGTNYEQYF. DNA of the CDR3: TGTGCCCTTAAAGGACAACCAGGGACAAATTACGAGCAGTACTTC.

The V gene is TRBV27, the J gene TRBJ2-1; D not resolved. The CDR3 length is 14 residues. With 5 bases removed from V and 3 bases from J, the gap between germline ends came to 11 bases. Germline loops: CDR1 MNHEY, CDR2 SMNVEV (reference sequence). CDR3 bases: TGTGCCAGCAGTAACGCCATGGACTACAATGAGCAGTTCTTC. Its protein is CASSNAMDYNEQFF.

The rearrangement joins TRBV7-2 to TRBJ2-3; D is unclear. Trimming stripped 4 bases from V and 2 bases from J, with 10 bases between. Per the germline V gene, CDR1 is SGHTA and CDR2 is FQGNSA. The CDR3 has 14 amino acids. For the CDR3, the DNA is TGTGCCAGCAGCTCCTATGTCCCCACAGATACGCAGTATTTT. Encoded protein: CASSSYVPTDTQYF.

J is TRBJ2-1 and V is TRBV4-1, with a weak D call TRBD2 (6 bases). The germline CDR1 and CDR2 sequences are MGHRA and YSYEKL. Between the trimmed V and J ends, which lost 4 bases and 4 bases, there was a span of 11 bases. The CDR3 contains 14 residues. The CDR3 loop is CASSPNAGYNEQFF. The CDR3 DNA follows: TGCGCCAGCAGCCCAAATGCGGGGTACAATGAGCAGTTCTTC.

The chain links TRBV27 to TRBJ2-5; TRBD2 matches at 7 bases. Trimming removed 5 bases from V and 4 bases from J; junction bases left unmatched: 4. CDR1 is MNHEY, CDR2 SMNVEV, per germline (reference sequence). This CDR3 is 13 amino acids long. CDR3 amino acids: CASSPGRPETQYF. In DNA form, the CDR3 reads TGTGCCAGCAGTCCCGGGAGGCCAGAGACCCAGTACTTC.

This clone was picked up a small number of times. This chain links TRBV5-1 with TRBJ2-5; D might be TRBD2 (6 bases). CDR1 SGHRS and CDR2 YFSETQ come from the germline V gene. V was shortened by 0 bases and J by 7 bases, with 13 bases between the two germline ends. The CDR3 runs to 14 residues. In DNA form, the CDR3 reads TGCGCCAGCAGCTTGGAGGCGGGGTCGGGGACCCAGTACTTC. Translating it yields CASSLEAGSGTQYF. Full variable domain (outside the CDR3, taken from reference TRBV5-1 and TRBJ2-5): KAGVTQTPRYLIKTRGQQVTLSCSPISGHRSVSWYQQTPGQGLQFLFEYFSETQRNKGNFPGRFSGRQFSNSRSEMNVSTLELGDSALYLCASSLEAGSGTQYFGPGTRLLVL.

The rearrangement uses TRBV6-6 and TRBJ1-4; D is unclear. V lost 6 bases, J lost 0 bases, and 11 bases lay in between. The CDR3 has 15 amino acids. The germline V gene has CDR1 MNHNY and CDR2 SVGAGI (reference sequence). The CDR3 reads CASRGGPATNEKLFF. CDR3 in DNA: TGTGCCAGCAGGGGCGGCCCTGCAACTAATGAAAAACTGTTTTTT.